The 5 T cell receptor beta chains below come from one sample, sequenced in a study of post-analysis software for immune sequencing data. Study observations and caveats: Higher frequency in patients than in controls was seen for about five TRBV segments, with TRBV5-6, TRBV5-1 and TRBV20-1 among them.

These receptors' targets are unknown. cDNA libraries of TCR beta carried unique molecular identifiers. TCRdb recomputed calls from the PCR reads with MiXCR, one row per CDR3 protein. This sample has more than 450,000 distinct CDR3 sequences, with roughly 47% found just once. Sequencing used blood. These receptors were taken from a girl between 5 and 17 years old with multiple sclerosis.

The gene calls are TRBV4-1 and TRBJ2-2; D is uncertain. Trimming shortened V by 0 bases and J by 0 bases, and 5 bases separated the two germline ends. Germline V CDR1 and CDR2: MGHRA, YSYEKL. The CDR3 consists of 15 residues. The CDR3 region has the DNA TGCGCCAGCAGCCAAGAGTGGACGAACACCGGGGAGCTGTTTTTT. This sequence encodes CASSQEWTNTGELFF.

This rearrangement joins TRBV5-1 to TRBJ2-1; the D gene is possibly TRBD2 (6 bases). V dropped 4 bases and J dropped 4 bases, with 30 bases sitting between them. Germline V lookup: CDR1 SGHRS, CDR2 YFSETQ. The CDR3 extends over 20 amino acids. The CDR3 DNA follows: TGCGCCAGCAGCCCCGGTGGGGGGTTGGCTTCTATCGGCGGTTACAATGAGCAGTTCTTC. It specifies CASSPGGGLASIGGYNEQFF.

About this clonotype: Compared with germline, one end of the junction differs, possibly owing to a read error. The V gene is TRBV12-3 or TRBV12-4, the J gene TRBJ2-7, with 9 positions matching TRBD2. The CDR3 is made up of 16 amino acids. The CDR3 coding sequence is TGTGCCAGCAGTTTACCCCGGGTAGCGGGAGCCCACGAGGAGTACTTC. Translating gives CASSLPRVAGAHEEYF.

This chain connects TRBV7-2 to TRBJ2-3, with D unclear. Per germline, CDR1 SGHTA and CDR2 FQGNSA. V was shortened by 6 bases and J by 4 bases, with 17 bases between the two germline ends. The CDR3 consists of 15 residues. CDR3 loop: CASRPTRMSSDTQYF. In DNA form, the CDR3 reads TGTGCCAGCAGGCCGACCCGGATGTCCTCAGATACGCAGTATTTT.

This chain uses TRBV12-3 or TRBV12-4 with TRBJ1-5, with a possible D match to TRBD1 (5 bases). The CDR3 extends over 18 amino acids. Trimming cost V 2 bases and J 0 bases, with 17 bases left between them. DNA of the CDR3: TGTGCCAGCAGTTTATTCTCGGGGCTCACCTATAGCAATCAGCCCCAGCATTTT. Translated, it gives CASSLFSGLTYSNQPQHF.